This T cell receptor (beta chain) was identified in a study of cytomegalovirus exposure and HLA in healthy donors (TCRdb year 2017). Regarding the complete study: The 650 to 750 repertoires of the first cohort and the 95 to 150 validation repertoires were produced on the same platform, according to a later analysis. Besides the first cohort of 500 to 700 subjects, a separate validation cohort made up of 120 different subjects was used. The study aimed to test whether signatures of past pathogen exposure could be identified by cataloging public T cell receptors. To predict cytomegalovirus infection status, the study combined high-throughput TCR immunosequencing, statistical association of individual TCRs with disease status, and machine learning.

The donors were included in the validation cohort of over a hundred subjects, a group kept apart from the approximately 700-subject first cohort. Concerning this clone itself: No antigen is known for it. The input lacks base qualities; no much larger clone sits a single base away.

What the study reported, not specific to this receptor: In the study, around 150 TCR beta chains were listed as associated with cytomegalovirus. In a later analysis, TCRs clustered in the first cohort were found to also tend to co-occur in the 120 or so validation repertoires, with 85% to 95% of cluster scores above 0. In both the original and validation cohorts, the classifier was reported to diagnose cytomegalovirus status with high specificity and sensitivity. It was suggested by the authors that the approach could potentially be generalized to other disease states and immunological phenotypes. A later analysis had no HLA typing for the validation cohort, so co-occurrence there was scored across all 120 or so repertoires. A few of the identified cytomegalovirus-associated TCR beta chains were confirmed in vitro to be specific for cytomegalovirus antigens. While some public TCRs were present in many individuals, most TCR sequences turned up only very rarely across donors.

Library prep was done by the immunoSEQ multiplex PCR assay. The authors' pipeline ran thus. To diagnose cytomegalovirus status from the catalog of TCR beta chain sequences, a statistical classification framework was built. Not all clones reach the TCRdb copy of this immuneACCESS table, which keeps in-frame sequences only. Checked studies attribute under half of the gap to unresolved V genes and leave the rest unexplained. V and J calls and clone size are those listed in that table; D and trimming were worked out from the DNA. Recorded for this sample are roughly 330,000 clones; roughly 87% of them occurred a single time. In total, the top ten clones hold 0.95% to 1.5% of the sample. The clonotype originates from a woman aged 25 to 45 in good health and CMV-seropositive. The specimen was PBMCs.

The CDR3 has the sequence CASRQGVEETQYF. The nucleotide sequence reads TGTGCCAGCAGACAGGGAGTTGAAGAGACCCAGTACTTC. Here the chain combines TRBV27 and TRBJ2-5; matching of 6 bases hints at TRBD1 as the D gene. The junction carries 11 bases between V and J, which are trimmed by 6 bases and 3 bases respectively. As encoded in the germline V gene (reference sequence), CDR1 is MNHEY while CDR2 is SMNVEV. The CDR3 starts with the cysteine, ends with the phenylalanine, and has 13 residues. The only DNA kept is the CDR3, 39 bases in frame from the first base.